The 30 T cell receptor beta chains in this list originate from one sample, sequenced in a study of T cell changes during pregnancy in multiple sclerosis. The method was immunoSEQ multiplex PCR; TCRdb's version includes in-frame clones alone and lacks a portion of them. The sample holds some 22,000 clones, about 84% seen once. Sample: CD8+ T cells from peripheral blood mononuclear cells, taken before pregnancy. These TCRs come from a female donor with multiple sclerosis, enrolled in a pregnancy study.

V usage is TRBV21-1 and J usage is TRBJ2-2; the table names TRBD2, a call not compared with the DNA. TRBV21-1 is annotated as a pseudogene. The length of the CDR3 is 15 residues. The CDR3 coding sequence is TGTGCCAGCAGCAAAAACGGGCTAGCGGTCGGGGAGCTGTTTTTT. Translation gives CASSKNGLAVGELFF.

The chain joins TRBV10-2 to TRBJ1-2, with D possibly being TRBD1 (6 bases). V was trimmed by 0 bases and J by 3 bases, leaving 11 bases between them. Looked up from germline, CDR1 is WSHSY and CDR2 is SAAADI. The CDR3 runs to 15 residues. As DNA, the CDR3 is TGCGCCAGCAGTGAGTCCGGCAGGGGTGACTATGGCTACACCTTC. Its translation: CASSESGRGDYGYTF.

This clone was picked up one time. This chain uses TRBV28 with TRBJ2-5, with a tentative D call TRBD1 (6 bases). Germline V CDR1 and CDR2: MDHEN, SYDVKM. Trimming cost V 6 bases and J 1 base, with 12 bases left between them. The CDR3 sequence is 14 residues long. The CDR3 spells CASRTGLFQETQYF. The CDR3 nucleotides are TGTGCCAGCAGAACAGGGCTATTCCAAGAGACCCAGTACTTC.

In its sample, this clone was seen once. This CDR3 is CASSLFGRAIQTLTDTQYF. CDR3 sequence (DNA): TGTGCCAGCAGCTTATTCGGGAGAGCCATCCAAACGCTCACAGATACGCAGTATTTT. The chain couples TRBV7-9 to TRBJ2-3, with D possibly TRBD2 on 6 matching bases. Germline CDR1 SEHNR, CDR2 FQNEAQ (reference sequence). V was clipped by 2 bases and J by 2 bases, with 23 bases between them. The CDR3 sequence is 19 residues long.

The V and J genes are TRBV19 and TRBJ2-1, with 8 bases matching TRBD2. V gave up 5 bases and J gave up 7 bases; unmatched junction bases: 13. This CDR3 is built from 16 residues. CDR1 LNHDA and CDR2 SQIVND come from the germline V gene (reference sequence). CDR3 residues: CASSPRGSGIGNEQFF. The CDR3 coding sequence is TGTGCCAGTAGTCCCAGGGGTAGCGGGATTGGGAATGAGCAGTTCTTC.

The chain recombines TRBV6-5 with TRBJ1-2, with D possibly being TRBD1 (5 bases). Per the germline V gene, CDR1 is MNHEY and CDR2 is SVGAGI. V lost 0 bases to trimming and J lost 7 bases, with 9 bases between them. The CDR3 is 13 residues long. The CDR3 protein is CASSYSQGGGYTF. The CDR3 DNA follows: TGTGCCAGCAGTTACTCGCAGGGAGGTGGCTACACCTTC.

The CDR3, as DNA: TGCGCCAGCAGCCGGAGGAGGGGATTCACTGGAAACACCATATATTTT. Its translation: CASSRRRGFTGNTIYF. The rearrangement uses TRBV4-1 and TRBJ1-3; D might be TRBD1 (5 bases). CDR1 and CDR2 from the germline V gene are MGHRA and YSYEKL. The CDR3 spans 16 residues. V was shortened by 4 bases and J by 2 bases, with 15 bases between the two germline ends.

The CDR3 reads CASSPPRTSGFYGYTF. The CDR3 DNA sequence: TGTGCCAGCTCACCACCGCGGACCTCGGGATTCTATGGCTACACCTTC. This chain uses TRBV18 with TRBJ1-2; D gene ambiguous. From germline, CDR1 is KGHSH and CDR2 LQKENI. The CDR3 spans 16 residues. Trimming left V 0 bases short and J 4 bases short, with 15 bases between.

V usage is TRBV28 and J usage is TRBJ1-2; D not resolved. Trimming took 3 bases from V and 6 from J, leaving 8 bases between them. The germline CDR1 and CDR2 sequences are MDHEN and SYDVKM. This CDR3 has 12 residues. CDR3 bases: TGTGCCAGCAGTTTTGGTAGTGATGGCTACACCTTC. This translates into CASSFGSDGYTF.

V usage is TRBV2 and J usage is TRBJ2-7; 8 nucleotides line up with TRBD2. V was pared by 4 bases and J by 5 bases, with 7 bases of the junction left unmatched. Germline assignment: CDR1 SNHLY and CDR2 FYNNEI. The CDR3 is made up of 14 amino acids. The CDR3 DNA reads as TGTGCCAGCAGTGCAGAGCGGGAGAGGGACGAGCAGTACTTC. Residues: CASSAERERDEQYF.

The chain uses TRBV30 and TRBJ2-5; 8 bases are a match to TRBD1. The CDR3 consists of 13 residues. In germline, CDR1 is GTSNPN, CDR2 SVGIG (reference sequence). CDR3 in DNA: TGTACGCACAGGGGGGTAAGGGAAGAGACCCAGTACTTC. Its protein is CTHRGVREETQYF.

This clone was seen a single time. The CDR3: CASSQEQRAPYEQYF. For the CDR3, the DNA is TGCGCCAGCAGCCAAGAACAGCGGGCGCCCTACGAGCAGTACTTC. This sequence joins TRBV4-1 and TRBJ2-7, with D maybe TRBD2 (6 bases). The V end was cut by 0 bases, the J end by 2 bases, with 11 bases between. The germline V gene has CDR1 MGHRA and CDR2 YSYEKL. CDR3 length equals 15 residues.

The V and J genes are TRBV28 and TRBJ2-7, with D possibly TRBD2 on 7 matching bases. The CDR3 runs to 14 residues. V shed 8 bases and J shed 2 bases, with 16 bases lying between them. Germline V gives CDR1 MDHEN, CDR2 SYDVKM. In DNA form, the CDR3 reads TGTGCCAGCGAGATGAGGGGGAGGGCCTACGAGCAGTACTTC. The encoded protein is CASEMRGRAYEQYF.

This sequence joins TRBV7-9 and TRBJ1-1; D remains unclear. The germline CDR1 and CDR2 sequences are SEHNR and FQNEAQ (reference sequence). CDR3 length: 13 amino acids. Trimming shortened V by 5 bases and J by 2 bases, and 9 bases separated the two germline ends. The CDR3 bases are TGTGCCAGCAGCCGGGAGAGAAACACTGAAGCTTTCTTT. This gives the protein CASSRERNTEAFF.

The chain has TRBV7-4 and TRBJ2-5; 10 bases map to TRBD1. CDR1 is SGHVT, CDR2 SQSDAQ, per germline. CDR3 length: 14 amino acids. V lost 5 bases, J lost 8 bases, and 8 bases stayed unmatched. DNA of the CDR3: TGTGCCAGCAGCCCACGAGGACAGGGGGATACCCAGTACTTC. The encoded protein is CASSPRGQGDTQYF.

CDR3 sequence: CASSLQPGNGYTF. DNA of the CDR3: TGCGCCAGCAGCTTGCAACCAGGGAATGGCTACACCTTC. The gene calls are TRBV5-1 and TRBJ1-2; perhaps TRBD1 as D (5 bases). The CDR3 runs 13 residues. Between the trimmed V and J ends, which lost 1 base and 6 bases, there was a span of 10 bases. Germline V gene lookup returns CDR1 SGHRS and CDR2 YFSETQ. Filled out from reference TRBV5-1 and TRBJ1-2, the complete variable domain reads KAGVTQTPRYLIKTRGQQVTLSCSPISGHRSVSWYQQTPGQGLQFLFEYFSETQRNKGNFPGRFSGRQFSNSRSEMNVSTLELGDSALYLCASSLQPGNGYTFGSGTRLTVV.

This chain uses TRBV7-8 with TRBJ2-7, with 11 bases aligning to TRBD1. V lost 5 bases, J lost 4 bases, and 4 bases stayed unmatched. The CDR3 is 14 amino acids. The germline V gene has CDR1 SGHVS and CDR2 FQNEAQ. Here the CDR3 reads CASSPGQGAYEQYF. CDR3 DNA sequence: TGTGCCAGCAGCCCAGGACAGGGGGCTTACGAGCAGTACTTC.

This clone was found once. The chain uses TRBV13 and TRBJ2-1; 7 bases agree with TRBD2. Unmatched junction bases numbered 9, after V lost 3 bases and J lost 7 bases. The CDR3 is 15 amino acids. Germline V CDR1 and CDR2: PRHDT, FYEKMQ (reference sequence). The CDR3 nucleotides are TGTGCCAGCAGCTTCTCCCCTTCTAGCGGAAATGAGCAGTTCTTC. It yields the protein CASSFSPSSGNEQFF.

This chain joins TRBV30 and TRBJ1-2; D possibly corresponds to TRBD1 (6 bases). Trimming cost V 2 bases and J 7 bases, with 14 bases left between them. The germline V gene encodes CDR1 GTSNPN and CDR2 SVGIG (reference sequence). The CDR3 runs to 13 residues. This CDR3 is CAWSQGPGSGYTF. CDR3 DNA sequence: TGTGCCTGGAGTCAGGGGCCAGGGAGTGGCTACACCTTC.

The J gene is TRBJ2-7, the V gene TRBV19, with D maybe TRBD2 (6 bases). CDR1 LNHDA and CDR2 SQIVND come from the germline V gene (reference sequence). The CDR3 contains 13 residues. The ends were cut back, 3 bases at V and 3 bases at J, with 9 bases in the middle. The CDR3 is CASSMVGGYEQYF. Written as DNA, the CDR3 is TGTGCCAGTAGTATGGTCGGGGGCTACGAGCAGTACTTC.

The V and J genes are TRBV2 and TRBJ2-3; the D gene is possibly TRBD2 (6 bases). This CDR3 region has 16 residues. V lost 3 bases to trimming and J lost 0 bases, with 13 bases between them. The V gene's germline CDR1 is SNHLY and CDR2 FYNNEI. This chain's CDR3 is CASSENSGYSTDTQYF. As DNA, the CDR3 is TGTGCCAGCAGTGAGAATAGCGGTTATAGCACAGATACGCAGTATTTT. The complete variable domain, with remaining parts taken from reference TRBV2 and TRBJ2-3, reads EPEVTQTPSHQVTQMGQEVILRCVPISNHLYFYWYRQILGQKVEFLVSFYNNEISEKSEIFDDQFSVERPDGSNFTLKIRSTKLEDSAMYFCASSENSGYSTDTQYFGPGTRLTVL.

The CDR3 loop reads CASSLFWALKTGELFF. CDR3 nucleotides: TGTGCCAGCAGTTTATTTTGGGCCCTCAAGACCGGGGAGCTGTTTTTT. The V gene is TRBV28, the J gene TRBJ2-2; D remains ambiguous. Per the germline V gene, CDR1 is MDHEN and CDR2 is SYDVKM. CDR3 size: 16 residues. Trimming removed 1 base from V and 5 bases from J, with 14 bases in between.

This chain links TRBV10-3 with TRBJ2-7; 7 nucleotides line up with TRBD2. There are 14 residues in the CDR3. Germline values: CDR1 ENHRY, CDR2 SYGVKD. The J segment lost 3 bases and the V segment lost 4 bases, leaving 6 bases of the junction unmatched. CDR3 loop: CAISGWEGLYEQYF. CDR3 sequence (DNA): TGTGCCATCAGTGGGTGGGAGGGACTCTACGAGCAGTACTTC.

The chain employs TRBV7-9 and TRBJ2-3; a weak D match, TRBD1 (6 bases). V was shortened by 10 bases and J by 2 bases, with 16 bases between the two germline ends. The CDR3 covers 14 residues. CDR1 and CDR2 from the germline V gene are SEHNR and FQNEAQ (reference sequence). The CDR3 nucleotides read TGTGCCATCAACGACAGGAAAGACACAGATACGCAGTATTTT. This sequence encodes CAINDRKDTDTQYF.

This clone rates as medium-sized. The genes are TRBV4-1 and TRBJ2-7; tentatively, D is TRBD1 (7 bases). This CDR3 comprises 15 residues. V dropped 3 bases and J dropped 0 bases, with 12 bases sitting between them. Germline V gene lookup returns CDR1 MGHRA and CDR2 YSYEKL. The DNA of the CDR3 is TGCGCCAGCAGCCAGGAGGGACAGCTCTCCTACGAGCAGTACTTC. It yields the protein CASSQEGQLSYEQYF.

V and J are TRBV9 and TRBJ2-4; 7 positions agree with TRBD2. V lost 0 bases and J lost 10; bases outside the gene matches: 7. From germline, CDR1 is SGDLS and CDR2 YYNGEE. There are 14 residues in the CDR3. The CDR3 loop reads CASSVEGGSGIQYF. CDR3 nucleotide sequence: TGTGCCAGCAGCGTAGAGGGAGGGTCGGGGATTCAGTACTTC.

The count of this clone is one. The CDR3: CASSQDPDSWHYGYTF. The CDR3 bases are TGTGCCAGCAGCCAAGACCCGGACAGCTGGCACTATGGCTACACCTTC. The gene calls are TRBV4-2 and TRBJ1-2; a possible D gene is TRBD1 (6 bases). CDR3 size: 16 residues. Deletions cut 0 bases from V and 3 bases from J, with 14 bases between. From germline, CDR1 is LGHNA and CDR2 YNFKEQ.

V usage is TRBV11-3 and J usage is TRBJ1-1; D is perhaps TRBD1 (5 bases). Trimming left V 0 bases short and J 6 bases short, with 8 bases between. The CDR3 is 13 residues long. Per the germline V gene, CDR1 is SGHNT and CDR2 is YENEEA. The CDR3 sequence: CASSLDGGAEAFF. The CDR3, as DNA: TGTGCCAGCAGCTTAGATGGAGGGGCTGAAGCTTTCTTT.

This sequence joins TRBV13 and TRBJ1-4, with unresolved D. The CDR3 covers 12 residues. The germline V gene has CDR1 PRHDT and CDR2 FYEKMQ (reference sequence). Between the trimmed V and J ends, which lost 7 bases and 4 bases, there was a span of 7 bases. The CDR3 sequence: CASTTGNEKLFF. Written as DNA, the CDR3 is TGTGCCAGCACCACTGGTAATGAAAAACTGTTTTTT.

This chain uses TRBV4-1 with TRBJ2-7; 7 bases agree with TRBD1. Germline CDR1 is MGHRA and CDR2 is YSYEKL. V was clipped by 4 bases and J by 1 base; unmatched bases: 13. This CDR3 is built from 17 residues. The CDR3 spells CASSPLTTGSWSYEQYF. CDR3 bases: TGCGCCAGCAGCCCACTCACGACAGGGTCATGGTCCTACGAGCAGTACTTC.